The 3 T cell receptor beta chains presented below share a single source sample, sequenced in a study of OX40 agonist ivuxolimab in advanced cancers. Repertoires were generated with immunoSEQ multiplex PCR, while TCRdb's copy carries only in-frame clones and drops some. There are fewer than 55,000 clones in the sample; over 75% occur only once, and approximately 11% lies in the top ten. The sequences come from CD4+ or CD8+ T cells sorted from blood, collected in a trial of the OX40 agonist ivuxolimab. These TCRs come from an adult with an advanced solid tumor such as melanoma, head and neck, liver or kidney cancer.

The sample holds one count of this clone. The V and J genes are TRBV27 and TRBJ2-7; tentatively, D is TRBD2 (6 bases). This CDR3 is 13 amino acids long. V was shortened by 6 bases and J by 0 bases, with 9 bases between the two germline ends. CDR1 is MNHEY and CDR2 is SMNVEV in the germline V gene (reference sequence). CDR3 amino acids: CASRRDLSYEQYF. In DNA, the CDR3 is TGTGCCAGCAGGCGGGACCTCTCCTACGAGCAGTACTTC.

The chain links TRBV10-3 to TRBJ2-6; 10 bases align to TRBD1. V shed 9 bases and J 1 base; nucleotides not matched to a gene: 12. The CDR3 loop spans 18 amino acids. Germline values: CDR1 ENHRY, CDR2 SYGVKD. The CDR3, as DNA: TGTGCCATTACTTCCGGGACAGGGGATATATCTGGGGCCAACGTCCTGACTTTC. Its translation: CAITSGTGDISGANVLTF.

This rearrangement joins TRBV28 to TRBJ2-7; TRBD2 matches 9 bases. The germline CDR1 and CDR2 sequences are MDHEN and SYDVKM. Trimming took 6 bases from V and 6 from J; bases not matched to a gene: 12. The CDR3 contains 15 residues. CDR3 in DNA: TGTGCCAGCAGCGAGGTAGCGGGAGATTTGGGCGAGCAGTACTTC. Its protein is CASSEVAGDLGEQYF.